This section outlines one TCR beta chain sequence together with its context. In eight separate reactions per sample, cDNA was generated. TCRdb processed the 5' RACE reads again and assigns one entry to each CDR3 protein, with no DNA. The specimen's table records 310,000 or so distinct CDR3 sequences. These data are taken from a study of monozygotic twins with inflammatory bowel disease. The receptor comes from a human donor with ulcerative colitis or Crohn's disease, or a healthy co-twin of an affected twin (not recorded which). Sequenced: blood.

The CDR3 sequence is CASCPGGEDTQYF. The chain recombines TRBV5-1 with TRBJ2-3; the D gene TCRdb calls, TRBD1, cannot be checked with no DNA. Germline CDR1 and CDR2: SGHRS and YFSETQ. CDR3 length: 13 amino acids.